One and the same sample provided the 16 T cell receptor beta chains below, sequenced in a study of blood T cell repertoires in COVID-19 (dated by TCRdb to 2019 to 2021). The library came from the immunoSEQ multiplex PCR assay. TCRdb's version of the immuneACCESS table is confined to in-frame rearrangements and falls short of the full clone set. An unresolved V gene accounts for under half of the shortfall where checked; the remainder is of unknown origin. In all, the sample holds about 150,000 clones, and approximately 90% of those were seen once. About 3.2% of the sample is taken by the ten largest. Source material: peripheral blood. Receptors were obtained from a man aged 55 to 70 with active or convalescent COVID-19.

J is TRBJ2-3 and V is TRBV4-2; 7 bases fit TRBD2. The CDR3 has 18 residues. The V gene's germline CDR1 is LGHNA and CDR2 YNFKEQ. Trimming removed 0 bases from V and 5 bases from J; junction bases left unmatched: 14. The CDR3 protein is CASSQDSRDRRGKDTQYF. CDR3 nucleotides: TGTGCCAGCAGCCAAGATAGCAGGGACCGGCGGGGGAAAGATACGCAGTATTTT.

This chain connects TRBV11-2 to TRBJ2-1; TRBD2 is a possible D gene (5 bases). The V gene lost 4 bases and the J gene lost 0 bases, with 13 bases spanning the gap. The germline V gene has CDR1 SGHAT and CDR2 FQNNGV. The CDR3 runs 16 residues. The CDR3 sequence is CASSSTRGSSYNEQFF. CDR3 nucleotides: TGTGCCAGCAGCTCAACTCGGGGAAGCTCCTACAATGAGCAGTTCTTC.

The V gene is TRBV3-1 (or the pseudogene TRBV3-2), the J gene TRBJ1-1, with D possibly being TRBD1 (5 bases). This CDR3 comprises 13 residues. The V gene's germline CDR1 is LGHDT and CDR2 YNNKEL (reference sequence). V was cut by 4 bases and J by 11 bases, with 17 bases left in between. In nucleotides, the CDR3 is TGTGCCAGCAGCCTTCAGGCGGGGCCGGGGGCTTTCTTT. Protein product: CASSLQAGPGAFF.

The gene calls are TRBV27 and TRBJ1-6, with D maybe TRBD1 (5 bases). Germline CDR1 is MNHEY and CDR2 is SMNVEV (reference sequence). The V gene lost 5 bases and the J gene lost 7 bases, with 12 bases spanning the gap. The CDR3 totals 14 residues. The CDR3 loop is CASSPGVGNSPLHF. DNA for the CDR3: TGTGCCAGCAGTCCGGGGGTTGGGAATTCACCCCTCCACTTT.

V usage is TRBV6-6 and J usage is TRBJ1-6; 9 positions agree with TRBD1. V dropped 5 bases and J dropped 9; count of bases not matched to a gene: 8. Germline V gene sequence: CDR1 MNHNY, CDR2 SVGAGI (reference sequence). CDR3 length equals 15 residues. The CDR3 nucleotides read TGTGCCAGCAGTGGACCGGGACAGGGACGTTCACCCCTCCACTTT. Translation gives CASSGPGQGRSPLHF.

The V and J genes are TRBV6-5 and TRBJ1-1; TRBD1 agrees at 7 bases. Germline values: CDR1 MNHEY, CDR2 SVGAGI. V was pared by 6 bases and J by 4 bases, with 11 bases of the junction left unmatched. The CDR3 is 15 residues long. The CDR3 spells CASRGPGQSLTEAFF. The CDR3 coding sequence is TGTGCCAGCAGGGGACCGGGACAGTCACTCACTGAAGCTTTCTTT.

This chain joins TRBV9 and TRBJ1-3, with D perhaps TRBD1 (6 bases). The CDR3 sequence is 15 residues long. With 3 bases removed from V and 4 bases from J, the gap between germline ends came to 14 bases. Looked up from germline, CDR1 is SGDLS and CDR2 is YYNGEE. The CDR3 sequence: CASSAGRTDGNTIYF. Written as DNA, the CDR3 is TGTGCCAGCAGCGCGGGAAGGACAGACGGAAACACCATATATTTT.

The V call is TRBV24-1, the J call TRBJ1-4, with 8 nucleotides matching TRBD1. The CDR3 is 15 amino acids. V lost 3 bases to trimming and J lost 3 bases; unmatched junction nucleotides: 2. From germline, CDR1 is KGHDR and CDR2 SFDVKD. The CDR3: CATSDGQGSNEKLFF. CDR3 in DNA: TGTGCCACCAGTGATGGACAGGGTTCTAATGAAAAACTGTTTTTT.

This CDR3 is CASSHDVGTVAMETQYF. CDR3 bases: TGTGCCAGCAGCCACGACGTCGGGACTGTAGCGATGGAGACCCAGTACTTC. This chain links TRBV14 with TRBJ2-5, with a tentative D call TRBD2 (6 bases). V shed 3 bases and J shed 5 bases, with 22 bases lying between them. In germline, CDR1 is SGHDN, CDR2 FVKESK. This CDR3 is 17 amino acids long.

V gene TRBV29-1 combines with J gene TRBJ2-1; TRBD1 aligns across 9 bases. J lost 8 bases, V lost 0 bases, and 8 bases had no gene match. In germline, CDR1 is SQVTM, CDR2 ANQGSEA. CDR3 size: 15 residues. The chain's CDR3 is CSVEDQGTGWDEQFF. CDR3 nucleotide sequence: TGCAGCGTTGAAGATCAGGGGACAGGGTGGGATGAGCAGTTCTTC.

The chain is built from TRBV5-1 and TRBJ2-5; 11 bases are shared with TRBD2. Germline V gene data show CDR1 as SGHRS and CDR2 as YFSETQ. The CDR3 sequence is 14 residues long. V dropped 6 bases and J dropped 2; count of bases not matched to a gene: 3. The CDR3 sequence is CASTLAGVQETQYF. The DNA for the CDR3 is TGCGCCAGCACACTAGCGGGGGTACAAGAGACCCAGTACTTC.

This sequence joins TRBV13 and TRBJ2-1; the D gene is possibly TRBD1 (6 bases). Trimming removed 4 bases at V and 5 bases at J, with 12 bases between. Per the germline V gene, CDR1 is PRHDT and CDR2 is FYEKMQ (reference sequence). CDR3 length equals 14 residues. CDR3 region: CASSSPGHDNEQFF. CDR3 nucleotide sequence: TGTGCCAGCAGCTCCCCGGGACACGACAATGAGCAGTTCTTC.

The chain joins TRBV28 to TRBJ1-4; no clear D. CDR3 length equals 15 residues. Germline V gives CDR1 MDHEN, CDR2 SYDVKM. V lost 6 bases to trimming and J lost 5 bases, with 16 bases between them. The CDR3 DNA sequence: TGTGCCAGCAGGTTACTAAGGGCGGGGAATGAAAAACTGTTTTTT. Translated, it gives CASRLLRAGNEKLFF.

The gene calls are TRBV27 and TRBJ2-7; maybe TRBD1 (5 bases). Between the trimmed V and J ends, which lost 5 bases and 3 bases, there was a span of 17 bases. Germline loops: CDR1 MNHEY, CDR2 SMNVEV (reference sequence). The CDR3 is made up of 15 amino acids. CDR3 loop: CASSPTQVTLYEQYF. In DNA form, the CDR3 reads TGTGCCAGCAGTCCTACACAGGTAACACTCTACGAGCAGTACTTC.

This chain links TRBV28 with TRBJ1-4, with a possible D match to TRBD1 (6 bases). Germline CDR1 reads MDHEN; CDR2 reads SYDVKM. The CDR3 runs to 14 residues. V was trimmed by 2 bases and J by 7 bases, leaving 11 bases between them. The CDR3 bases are TGTGCCAGCAGTTTACCAGGGGCGGGTGAAAAACTGTTTTTT. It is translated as CASSLPGAGEKLFF.

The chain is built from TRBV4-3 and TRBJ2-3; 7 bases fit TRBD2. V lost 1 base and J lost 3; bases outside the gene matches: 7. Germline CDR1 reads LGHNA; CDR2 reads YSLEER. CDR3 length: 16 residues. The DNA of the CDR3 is TGCGCCAGCAGCCAAGTCACGGGGGGTGGGACAGATACGCAGTATTTT. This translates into CASSQVTGGGTDTQYF.